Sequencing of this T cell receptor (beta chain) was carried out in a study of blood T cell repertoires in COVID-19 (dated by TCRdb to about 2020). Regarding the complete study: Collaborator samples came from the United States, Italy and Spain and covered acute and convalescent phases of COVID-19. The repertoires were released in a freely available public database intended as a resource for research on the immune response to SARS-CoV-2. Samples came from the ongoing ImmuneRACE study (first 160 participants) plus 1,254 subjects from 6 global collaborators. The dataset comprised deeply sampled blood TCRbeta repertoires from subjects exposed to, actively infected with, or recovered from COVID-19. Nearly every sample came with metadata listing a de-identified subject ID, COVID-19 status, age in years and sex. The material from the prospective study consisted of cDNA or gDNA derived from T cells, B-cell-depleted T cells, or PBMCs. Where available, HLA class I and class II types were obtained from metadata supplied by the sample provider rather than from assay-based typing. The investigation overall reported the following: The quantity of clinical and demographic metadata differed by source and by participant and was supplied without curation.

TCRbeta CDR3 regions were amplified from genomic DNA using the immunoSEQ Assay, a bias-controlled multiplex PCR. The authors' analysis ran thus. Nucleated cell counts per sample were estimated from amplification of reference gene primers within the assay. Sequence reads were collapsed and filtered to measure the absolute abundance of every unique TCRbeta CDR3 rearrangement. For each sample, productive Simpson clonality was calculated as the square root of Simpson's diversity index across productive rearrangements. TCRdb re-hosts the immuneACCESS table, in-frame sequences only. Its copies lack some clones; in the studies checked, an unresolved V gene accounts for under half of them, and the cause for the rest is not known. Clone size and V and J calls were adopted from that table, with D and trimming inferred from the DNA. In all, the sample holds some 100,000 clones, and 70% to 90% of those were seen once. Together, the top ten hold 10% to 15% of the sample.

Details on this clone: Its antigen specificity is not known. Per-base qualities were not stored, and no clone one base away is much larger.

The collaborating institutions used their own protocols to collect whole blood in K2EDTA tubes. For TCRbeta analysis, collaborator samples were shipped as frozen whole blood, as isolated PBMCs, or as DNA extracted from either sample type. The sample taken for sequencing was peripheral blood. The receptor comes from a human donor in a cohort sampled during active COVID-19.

The sequenced DNA is TGTGCCAGCGATCCACGGACAGCCAATCAGCCCCAGCATTTT. This translates into CASDPRTANQPQHF. Here the chain combines TRBV19 and TRBJ1-5; TRBD1 is a weak D gene call, 6 bases matching. Reading from cysteine to phenylalanine, the CDR3 counts 14 amino acids. Of the read, only the CDR3 DNA is kept; its 42 bases are in frame from base 1. From a lookup of the germline V gene (reference sequence), CDR1 and CDR2 are LNHDA and SQIVND. A distance of 15 bases separates the germline ends of V and J, which lose 9 bases and 3 bases respectively.